The present TCR beta chain was sequenced within a study of CD8 T cells in Susac syndrome. This CDR3 spans 11 amino acids. Trimming left V 3 bases short and J 8 bases short, with 10 bases between. The germline CDR1 and CDR2 sequences are DFQATT and SNEGSKA (reference sequence). With random hexamers, reverse transcription was performed on about 0.5 to 1 ug of RNA. Multiplex immunoSEQ PCR targeted 54 Vbeta and 13 Jbeta TCR beta segments. TCRdb itself ran the immunoSEQ multiplex PCR reads through MiXCR, one entry per CDR3 protein. The sample shows 150,000 or so distinct CDR3 sequences, just under 97% of them seen only once.

This chain connects TRBV20-1 to TRBJ1-1; D gene unclear. The sequence was collected from a human donor with multiple sclerosis. Sequencing was carried out using CD8+ T cells from PBMCs. CDR3 sequence: CSASFDREAFF. CDR3 DNA: TGCAGTGCTAGCTTCGACCGCGAAGCTTTCTTT.